The present T cell receptor (beta chain) was sequenced within a study of cytomegalovirus exposure and HLA in healthy donors (dated by TCRdb to 2017 to 2019). A note on the overall study: An earlier analysis of 587 of the donors reported over 250 Gb of sequence data and 117 million unique TCR beta sequences obtained from about 179 million T cells. A later genetic analysis took genome-wide SNP genotypes for 398 of the 666 donors and used that subset as a discovery cohort. The study was designed to test whether signatures of past pathogen exposure could be identified by cataloging public T cell receptors. Using immunosequencing, the study profiled T cell repertoires from fewer than 850 subjects and related those repertoires to cytomegalovirus serostatus. To predict cytomegalovirus infection status, the study brought together high-throughput TCR immunosequencing, statistical association of individual TCRs with disease status, and machine learning. Typing coverage differed by locus: A, B, C, DRB1 and DQB1 were typed in roughly 620-630 donors, DQA1 in about 500, DPA1 in 600 to 610, and DPB1 in just under 480. Both class I and class II loci were covered by HLA typing, at four-digit resolution. Alongside the repertoire data, information on donor age, sex, ethnicity and CMV serostatus was compiled. Rather than drawing on any new phenotypic data, the later analysis identified candidate immune exposures from TCR beta sequences and the way those sequences occurred across donors. Besides the first cohort of 500 to 700 subjects, a separate validation cohort made up of 120 different subjects was used. Among several hundred genotyped donors of the cohort, an average of roughly 230,000 unique TCR beta nucleotide sequences was sequenced per donor, of which 15% to 20% were non-productive. All discovery cohort repertoires had been generated on a single sequencing platform. An earlier analysis of 587 of the donors applied high-throughput TCR beta sequencing to assess whether each TCR beta V gene segment acted as functional or pseudogenic. An early release covering 500 to 750 HLA-typed donors comprised around 300 gigabases of sequencing data and 85 million to 100 million unique TCR sequences. Among the roughly 400 genotyped donors, around 79% belonged to the genetic ancestry cluster associated with self-reported Caucasian donors. Five DR-DQ haplotypes were handled as single units for association and clustering because linkage in the cohort was strong. A later analysis re-analyzed previously published TCR beta repertoires from 650 to 800 donors and added high-resolution HLA genotyping to study TCR occurrence patterns. Broader findings and caveats from the paper: Correlated functional status among segregating V segments might reflect linkage disequilibrium, but an unknown experimental factor could not be ruled out. Because counts were too low, some 16 rarely observed V segments, including chromosome 9 orphons, were excluded from the earlier analysis of several hundred of the donors. An association between a missense DCLRE1C variant and V-gene and J-gene trimming of TCR beta chains was found in a later genetic analysis and replicated in an independent cohort. In both the original and validation cohorts, the classifier was reported to diagnose cytomegalovirus status with high specificity and sensitivity. Sequencing depth was assumed to be roughly uniform across donors in the presence/absence analyses, though that assumption may not hold. In a later analysis, HLA-associated TCR beta chains showed more clonal expansion and lower generation probabilities than non-associated chains that were equally common. Several of the top co-occurrence clusters appeared to be linked to parvovirus B19, influenza, CMV and Epstein-Barr virus, according to a later analysis. A group of highly shared sequence variants was considered likely to be a technical artifact of the sequencing pipeline. HLA typing was unavailable for some donors at each locus, so association tests used only the typed subset. A further reported finding was that TCR beta sequences accurately predicted the HLA-A and HLA-B alleles for most subjects in the first cohort. Most CMV-associated TCR beta chains appeared to be HLA-restricted in a later analysis, and the HLA associations seemed to be driven largely by CMV exposure. Across donors, most TCR sequences were observed very rarely, whereas some public TCRs were present in many individuals. In an earlier analysis of more than 500 of the donors, most TCR beta V segments appeared in productive rearrangements about 87% or about 30% of the time, broadly matching IMGT annotations. Compared with the roughly 710-donor mean, donors in an Asian-associated ancestry cluster had fewer N-insertions in productive TCRs, according to a later genetic analysis. The study gave a list of 150 to 200 TCR beta chains associated with cytomegalovirus. It was suggested by the authors that the approach could potentially be generalized to other disease states and immunological phenotypes. In a later analysis, the rate of TCR association differed among HLA loci, with DRB1 alleles having the most associated TCRs and HLA-C alleles having the fewest. CMV serostatus was the only immune exposure information available for the cohort. In vitro tests confirmed that a few of the cytomegalovirus-associated TCR beta chains recognize cytomegalovirus antigens. The 87-base-pair reads could not distinguish some IMGT-functional V segments, including TRBV6-2 and TRBV6-3, so those segments were excluded. Strong co-occurrence of HLA alleles, especially DR and DQ, made assigning TCR associations to individual alleles difficult. In this cohort, only TCR beta chains were sequenced, and detectable features were limited by the absence of alpha or paired-chain data. In a later analysis, 16,951 TCR beta sequences were associated with specific HLA alleles at a false discovery rate of 0.05.

The library was obtained by the immunoSEQ multiplex PCR assay. For the multiplex PCR, a mixture combining 60 forward primers for TCR Vbeta segments and 13 reverse primers for TCR Jbeta segments was used. The CDR3 region of rearranged TCR beta genes was amplified from genomic DNA by a multiplex PCR assay. The amplified TCR beta libraries were sequenced on the Illumina HiSeq System as 87-base-pair reads. On the authors' methods: In a later analysis, around 80 million unique TCR beta chains were counted across the 500 to 700 repertoires, and approximately 11 million of these chains were shared by at least two donors. Raw reads were error-corrected and collapsed into unique sequences with a nearest-neighbor algorithm that merged closely related sequences to remove PCR and sequencing errors. V, D and J gene segments were assigned by aligning CDR3 sequences to IMGT reference sequences. For a sequence to be retained, a match of at least six nucleotides to both a V gene segment and a J gene segment was required. A rearrangement counted as productive if the CDR3 had no stop codons and remained in frame with V and J, and every other rearrangement counted as non-productive. Following IMGT convention, CDR3 was defined as the stretch from the second conserved V-encoded cysteine to the conserved J-encoded phenylalanine. In an earlier analysis of some 550 of the donors, sequences lacking an unambiguous match to a single V gene segment were excluded. An earlier analysis of 587 of the donors classified V segments as functional when productive rearrangements were above 56.7% and as segregating when the standard deviation between donors was above 5%. A statistical classification framework was built to diagnose cytomegalovirus status from the catalog of TCR beta chain sequences. In a later analysis, TCR nucleotide sequences were compared against IMGT/GENE-DB human TR gene sequences so that V and J genes could be assigned. A later analysis assigned CDR3 sequences and most-parsimonious VDJ recombination scenarios with the TCRdist pipeline. In a later analysis, each TCR beta chain was defined by its CDR3 amino acid sequence together with its V-gene family, and reads without a unique V-gene family were excluded. To address suspected cross-contamination and a sequencing artifact, a later analysis removed roughly 580 highly shared, low-generation-probability nucleotide sequences. In a later analysis, a clonal expansion index was calculated for each public chain from normalized within-repertoire ranks of inferred template counts. In a later analysis, generation probabilities were computed using a VDJ recombination model fitted to out-of-frame rearrangements, and the results were checked against IGoR. In a later analysis, hypergeometric tests were used to score TCR-TCR, TCR-HLA and TCR-CMV co-occurrence, with a repertoire-size bias correction applied to TCR pairs. To estimate false discovery rates, a later analysis permuted the HLA or CMV assignments 20 times. A later analysis grouped co-occurring TCRs with DBSCAN, adding TCRdist sequence similarity when clustering within HLA-allele-positive subsets. Repertoires with fewer than 30,000 or more than 120,000 public chains were left out of co-occurrence clustering, as were four to six repertoires with anomalous nucleotide sharing. Drawn from immuneACCESS, this table holds only the in-frame rearrangements with V and J called that TCRdb kept. Clones are partly lost; checked studies trace under half to an unresolved V gene and leave the rest unexplained. For V, J and clone size, that table is used; D and trimming come from the DNA. This sample gives roughly 160,000 clones in total; roughly 80% of them show up just once. The ten largest clonotypes hold approximately 2.4% of the sample.

From cysteine to phenylalanine, the CDR3 is 13 amino acids long. Of the read, only the CDR3 DNA is kept; its 39 bases are in frame from base 1. Clipping removes 3 bases from V and 3 bases from J, with 1 as the unmatched junction base count. The germline V gene gives CDR1 as SGHAT and CDR2 as FQNNGV. On this clone: Its recognized antigen is unknown. Nothing much larger sits one base from this clone, and base qualities are not available.

The cohort consisted of 650 to 700 healthy bone marrow donors. At the time of sampling, all cohort members were nominally healthy, though unrecorded immune exposures were likely present. The donor was CMV seronegative and was included in the group of a few hundred seronegative cohort members. Each donor provided a peripheral blood sample, and peripheral blood mononuclear cells were used for TCR beta sequencing. The Qiagen DNeasy Blood Extraction Kit was used to extract genomic DNA from the blood cell samples. The receptor chain draws on TRBV11-2 and TRBJ1-2; the junction holds 7 bases that match TRBD1. Sequencing used PBMCs. The source of this sequence is a male donor in good health and CMV-seronegative. For the CDR3, the sequence is CASSFTGDYGYTF. The bases are TGTGCCAGCAGCTTTACAGGGGACTATGGCTACACCTTC.